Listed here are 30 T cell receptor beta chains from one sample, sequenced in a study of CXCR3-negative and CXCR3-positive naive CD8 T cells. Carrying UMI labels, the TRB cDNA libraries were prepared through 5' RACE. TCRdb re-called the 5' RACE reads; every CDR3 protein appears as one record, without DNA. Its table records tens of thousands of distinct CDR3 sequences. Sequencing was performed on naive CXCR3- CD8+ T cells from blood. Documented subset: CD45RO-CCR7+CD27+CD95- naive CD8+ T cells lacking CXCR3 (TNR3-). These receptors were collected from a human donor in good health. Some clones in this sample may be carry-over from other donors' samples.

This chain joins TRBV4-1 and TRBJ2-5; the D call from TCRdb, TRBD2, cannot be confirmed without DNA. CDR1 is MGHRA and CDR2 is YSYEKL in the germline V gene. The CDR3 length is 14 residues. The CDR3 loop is CASSPLAGEETQYF.

The CDR3 loop is CASSRSGGARDIQYF. The V call is TRBV4-3, the J call TRBJ2-4; TCRdb's D call, TRBD2, is unchecked because there is no DNA. The CDR3 runs 15 residues. Per germline, CDR1 LGHNA and CDR2 YSLEER.

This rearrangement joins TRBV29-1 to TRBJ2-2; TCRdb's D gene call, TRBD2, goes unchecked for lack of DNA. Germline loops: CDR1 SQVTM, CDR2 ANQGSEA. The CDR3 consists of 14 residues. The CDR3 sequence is CSGQAEGDTGELFF.

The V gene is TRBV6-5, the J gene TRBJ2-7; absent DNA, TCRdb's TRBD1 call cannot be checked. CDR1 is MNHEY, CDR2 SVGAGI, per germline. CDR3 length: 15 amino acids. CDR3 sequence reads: CASSYSWDRYYEQYF.

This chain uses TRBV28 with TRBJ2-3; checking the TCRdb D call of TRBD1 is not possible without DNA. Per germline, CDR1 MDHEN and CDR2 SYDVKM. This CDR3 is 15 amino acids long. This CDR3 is CASSFLRGLTDTQYF.

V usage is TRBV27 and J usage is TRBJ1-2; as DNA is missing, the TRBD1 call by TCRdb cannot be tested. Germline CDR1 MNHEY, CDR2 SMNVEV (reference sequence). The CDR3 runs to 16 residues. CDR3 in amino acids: CASSSSTGTGVHGYTF.

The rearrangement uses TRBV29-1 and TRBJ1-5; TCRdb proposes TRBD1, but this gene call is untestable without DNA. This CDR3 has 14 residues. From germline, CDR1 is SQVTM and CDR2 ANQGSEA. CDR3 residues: CSGDGTDIRQPQHF.

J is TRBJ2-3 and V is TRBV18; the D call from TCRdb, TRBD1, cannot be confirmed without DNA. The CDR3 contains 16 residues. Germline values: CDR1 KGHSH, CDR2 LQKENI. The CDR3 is CASSPTGQDVGDTQYF.

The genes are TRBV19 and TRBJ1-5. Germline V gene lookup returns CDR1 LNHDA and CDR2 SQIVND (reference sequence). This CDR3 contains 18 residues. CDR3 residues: CASSIGGTYSAFNQPQHF. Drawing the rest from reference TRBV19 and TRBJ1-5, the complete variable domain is DGGITQSPKYLFRKEGQNVTLSCEQNLNHDAMYWYRQDPGQGLRLIYYSQIVNDFQKGDIAEGYSVSREKKESFPLTVTSAQKNPTAFYLCASSIGGTYSAFNQPQHFGDGTRLSIL.

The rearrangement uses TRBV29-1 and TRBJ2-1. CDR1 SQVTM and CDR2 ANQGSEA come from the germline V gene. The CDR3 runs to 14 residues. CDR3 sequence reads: CSVEGQDSFNEQFF.

Here the CDR3 reads CASSPDRGLTGELFF. The chain carries TRBV5-1 and TRBJ2-2; TCRdb's D call of TRBD1 is untestable without DNA. The CDR3 spans 15 residues. The V gene's germline CDR1 is SGHRS and CDR2 YFSETQ.

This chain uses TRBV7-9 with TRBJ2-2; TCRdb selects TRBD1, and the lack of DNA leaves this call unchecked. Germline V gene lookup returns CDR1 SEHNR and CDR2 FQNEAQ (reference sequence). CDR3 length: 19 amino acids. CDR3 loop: CASSWRDSVPMTNTGELFF.

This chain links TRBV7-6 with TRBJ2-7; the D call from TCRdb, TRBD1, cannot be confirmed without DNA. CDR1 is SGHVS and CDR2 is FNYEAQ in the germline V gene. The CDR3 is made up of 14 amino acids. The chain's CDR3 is CASSLEPGTYEQYF. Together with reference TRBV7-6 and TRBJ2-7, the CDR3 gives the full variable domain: GAGVSQSPRYKVTKRGQDVALRCDPISGHVSLYWYRQALGQGPEFLTYFNYEAQQDKSGLPNDRFSAERPEGSISTLTIQRTEQRDSAMYRCASSLEPGTYEQYFGPGTRLTVT.

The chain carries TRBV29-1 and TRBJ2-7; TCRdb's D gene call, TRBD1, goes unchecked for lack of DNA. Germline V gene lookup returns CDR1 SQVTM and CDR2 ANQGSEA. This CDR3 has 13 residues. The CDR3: CSVRTGKSYEQYF.

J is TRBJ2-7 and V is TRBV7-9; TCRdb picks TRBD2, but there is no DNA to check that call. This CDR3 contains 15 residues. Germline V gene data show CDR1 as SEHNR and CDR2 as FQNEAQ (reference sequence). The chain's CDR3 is CASSFNGLLSHEQYF.

CDR3 protein: CASSLAFGEQYF. V usage is TRBV28 and J usage is TRBJ2-7. The CDR3 is made up of 12 amino acids. Germline CDR1 and CDR2: MDHEN and SYDVKM.

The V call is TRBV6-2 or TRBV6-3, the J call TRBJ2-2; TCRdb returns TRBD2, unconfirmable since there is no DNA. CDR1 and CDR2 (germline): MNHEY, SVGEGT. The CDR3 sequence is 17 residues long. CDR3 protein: CASSYSIAGAAVRELFF.

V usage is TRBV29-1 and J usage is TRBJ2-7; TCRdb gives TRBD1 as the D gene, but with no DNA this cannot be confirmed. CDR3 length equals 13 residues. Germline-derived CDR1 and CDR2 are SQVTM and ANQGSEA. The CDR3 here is CSVLRGDYYEQYF.

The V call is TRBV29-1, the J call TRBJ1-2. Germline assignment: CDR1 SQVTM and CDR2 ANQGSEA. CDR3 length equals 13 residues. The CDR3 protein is CSVGETANYGYTF.

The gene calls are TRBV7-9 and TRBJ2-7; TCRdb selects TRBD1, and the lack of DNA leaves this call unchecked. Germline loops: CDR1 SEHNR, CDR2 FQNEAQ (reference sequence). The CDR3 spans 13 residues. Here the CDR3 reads CASSLPGAHEQYF.

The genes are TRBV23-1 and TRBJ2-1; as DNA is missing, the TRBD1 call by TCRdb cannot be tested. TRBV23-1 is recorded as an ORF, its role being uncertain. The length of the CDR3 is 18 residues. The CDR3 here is CASSQTQGEGSSYNEQFF.

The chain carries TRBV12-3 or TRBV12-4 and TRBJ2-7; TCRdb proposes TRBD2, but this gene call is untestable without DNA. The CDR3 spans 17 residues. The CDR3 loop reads CASSLAWRPFRTYEQYF.

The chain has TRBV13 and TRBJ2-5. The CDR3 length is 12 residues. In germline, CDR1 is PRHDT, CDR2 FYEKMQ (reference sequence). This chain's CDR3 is CASSSHEETQYF.

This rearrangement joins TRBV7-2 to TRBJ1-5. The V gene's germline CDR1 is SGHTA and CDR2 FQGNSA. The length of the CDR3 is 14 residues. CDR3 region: CASSLLSGNQPQHF.

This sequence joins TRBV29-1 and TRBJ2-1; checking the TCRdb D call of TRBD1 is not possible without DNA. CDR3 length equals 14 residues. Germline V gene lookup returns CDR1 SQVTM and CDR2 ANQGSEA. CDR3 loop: CSVEITDGGLEQFF.

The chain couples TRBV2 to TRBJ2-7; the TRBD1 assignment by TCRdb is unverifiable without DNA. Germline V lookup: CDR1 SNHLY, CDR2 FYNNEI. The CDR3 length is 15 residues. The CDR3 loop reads CASSESGQRLMEQHF.

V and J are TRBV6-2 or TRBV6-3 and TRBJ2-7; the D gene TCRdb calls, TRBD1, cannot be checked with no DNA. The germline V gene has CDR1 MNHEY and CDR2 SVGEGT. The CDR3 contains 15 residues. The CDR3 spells CASSFTGTGFYEQYF.

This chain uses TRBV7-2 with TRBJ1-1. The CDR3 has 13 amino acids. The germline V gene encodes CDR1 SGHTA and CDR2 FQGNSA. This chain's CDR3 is CASSLWANTEAFF.

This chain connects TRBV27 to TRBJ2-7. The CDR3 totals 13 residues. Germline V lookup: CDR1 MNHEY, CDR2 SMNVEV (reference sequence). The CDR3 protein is CASRNSPTSSTYF.

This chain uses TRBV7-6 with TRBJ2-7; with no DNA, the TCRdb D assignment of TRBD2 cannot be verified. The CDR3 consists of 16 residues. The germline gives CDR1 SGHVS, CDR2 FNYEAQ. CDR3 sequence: CASSPTSSGDSYEQYF.